This TCR beta chain was captured in a study of high-grade serous ovarian cancer treatment subgroups. Overall study context: Each sample yielded on average around 7,300 unique TCR beta rearrangements from about 15,000 reads.

Trimming removed 4 bases from V and 4 bases from J, with 11 bases in between. The CDR3 sequence is 14 residues long. Germline assignment: CDR1 SGHVS and CDR2 FQNEAQ. Tumor samples were taken before definitive surgery or chemotherapy. The method was immunoSEQ multiplex PCR; TCRdb's version includes in-frame clones alone and lacks a portion of them. The sample includes 13,000 or so clones, 88% of them seen just once. Sequencing was performed on tumor tissue. The TCR sequence derives from a human donor with high-grade serous ovarian cancer. This rearrangement joins TRBV7-8 to TRBJ1-5; D call uncertain. The CDR3 here is CASSSPGTNQPQHF. The CDR3 DNA sequence: TGTGCCAGCAGCTCGCCCGGAACAAATCAGCCCCAGCATTTT.